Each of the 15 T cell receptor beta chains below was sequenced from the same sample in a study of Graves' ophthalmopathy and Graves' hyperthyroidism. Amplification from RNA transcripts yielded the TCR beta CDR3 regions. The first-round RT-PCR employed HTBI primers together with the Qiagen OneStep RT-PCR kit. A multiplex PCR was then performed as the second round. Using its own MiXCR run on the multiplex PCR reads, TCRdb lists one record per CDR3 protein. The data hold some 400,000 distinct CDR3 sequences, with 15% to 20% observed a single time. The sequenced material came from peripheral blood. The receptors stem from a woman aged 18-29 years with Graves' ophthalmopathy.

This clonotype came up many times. The CDR3 bases are TGTGCCAGCAGTTATAGGAGGGTGAGAAACACTGAAGCTTTCTTT. This encodes CASSYRRVRNTEAFF. The genes are TRBV6-2 or TRBV6-3 and TRBJ1-1; D is ambiguous. Trimming shortened V by 3 bases and J by 2 bases, and 13 bases separated the two germline ends. The CDR3 loop spans 15 amino acids. Germline assignment: CDR1 MNHEY and CDR2 SVGEGT.

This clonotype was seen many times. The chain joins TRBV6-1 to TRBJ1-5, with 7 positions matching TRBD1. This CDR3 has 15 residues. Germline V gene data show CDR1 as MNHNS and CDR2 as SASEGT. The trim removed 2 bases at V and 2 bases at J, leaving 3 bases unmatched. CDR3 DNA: TGTGCCAGCAGTGAACCTACAGGGGGCAATCAGCCCCAGCATTTT. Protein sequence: CASSEPTGGNQPQHF.

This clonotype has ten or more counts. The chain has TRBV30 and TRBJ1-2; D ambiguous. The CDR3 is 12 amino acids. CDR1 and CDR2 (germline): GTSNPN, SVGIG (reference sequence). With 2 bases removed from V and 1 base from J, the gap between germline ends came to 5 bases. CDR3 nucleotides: TGTGCCTGGAGTCCGGATAACTATGGCTACACCTTC. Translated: CAWSPDNYGYTF.

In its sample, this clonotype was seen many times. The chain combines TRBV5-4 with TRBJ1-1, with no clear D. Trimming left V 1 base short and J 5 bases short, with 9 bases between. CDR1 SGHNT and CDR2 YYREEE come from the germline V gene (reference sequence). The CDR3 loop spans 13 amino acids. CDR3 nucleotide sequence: TGTGCCAGCAGCTTGAGGAGGGTTACTGAAGCTTTCTTT. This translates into CASSLRRVTEAFF. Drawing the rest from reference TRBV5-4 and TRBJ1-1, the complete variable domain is ETGVTQSPTHLIKTRGQQVTLRCSSQSGHNTVSWYQQALGQGPQFIFQYYREEENGRGNFPPRFSGLQFPNYSSELNVNALELDDSALYLCASSLRRVTEAFFGQGTRLTVV.

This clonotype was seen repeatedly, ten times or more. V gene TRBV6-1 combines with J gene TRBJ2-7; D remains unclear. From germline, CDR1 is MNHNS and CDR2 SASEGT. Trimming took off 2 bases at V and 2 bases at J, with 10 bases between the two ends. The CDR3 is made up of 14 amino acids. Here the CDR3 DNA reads TGTGCCAGCAGTGAACCGCTAGTTCCCTACGAGCAGTACTTC. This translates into CASSEPLVPYEQYF.

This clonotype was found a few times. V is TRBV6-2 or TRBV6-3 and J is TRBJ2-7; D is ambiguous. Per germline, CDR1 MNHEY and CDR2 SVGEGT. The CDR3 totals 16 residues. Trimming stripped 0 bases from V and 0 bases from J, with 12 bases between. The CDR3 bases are TGTGCCAGCAGTTACTCGAGGCAGCGATACTCCTACGAGCAGTACTTC. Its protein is CASSYSRQRYSYEQYF.

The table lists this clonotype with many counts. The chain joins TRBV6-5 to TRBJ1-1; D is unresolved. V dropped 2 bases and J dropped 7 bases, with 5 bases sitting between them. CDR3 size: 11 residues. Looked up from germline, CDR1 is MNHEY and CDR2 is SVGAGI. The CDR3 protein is CASSYTNEAFF. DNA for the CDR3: TGTGCCAGCAGTTACACGAATGAAGCTTTCTTT.

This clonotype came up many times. In nucleotides, the CDR3 is TGTGCCAGCAGTCGGACAGGGCGGGGAGATACGCAGTATTTT. Translation: CASSRTGRGDTQYF. The chain uses TRBV6-1 and TRBJ2-3, with TRBD1 identical over 8 bases. Germline V CDR1 and CDR2: MNHNS, SASEGT. Trimming cost V 5 bases and J 5 bases; bases outside gene matches: 6. The CDR3 is made up of 14 amino acids.

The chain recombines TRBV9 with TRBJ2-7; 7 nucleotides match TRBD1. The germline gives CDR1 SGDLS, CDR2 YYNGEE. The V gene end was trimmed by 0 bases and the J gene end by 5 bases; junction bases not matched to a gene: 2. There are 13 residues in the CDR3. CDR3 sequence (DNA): TGTGCCAGCAGCGTAGTCACAGGGGACGAGCAGTACTTC. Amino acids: CASSVVTGDEQYF. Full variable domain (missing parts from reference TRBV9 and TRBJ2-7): DSGVTQTPKHLITATGQRVTLRCSPRSGDLSVYWYQQSLDQGLQFLIQYYNGEERAKGNILERFSAQQFPDLHSELNLSSLELGDSALYFCASSVVTGDEQYFGPGTRLTVT.

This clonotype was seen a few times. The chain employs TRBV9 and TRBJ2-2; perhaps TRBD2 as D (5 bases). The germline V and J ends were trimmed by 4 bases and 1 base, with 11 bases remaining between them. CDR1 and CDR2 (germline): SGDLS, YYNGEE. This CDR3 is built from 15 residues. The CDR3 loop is CASSLRGGNTGELFF. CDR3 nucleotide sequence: TGTGCCAGCAGCCTCCGAGGAGGGAACACCGGGGAGCTGTTTTTT. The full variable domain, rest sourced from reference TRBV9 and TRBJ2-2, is DSGVTQTPKHLITATGQRVTLRCSPRSGDLSVYWYQQSLDQGLQFLIQYYNGEERAKGNILERFSAQQFPDLHSELNLSSLELGDSALYFCASSLRGGNTGELFFGEGSRLTVL.

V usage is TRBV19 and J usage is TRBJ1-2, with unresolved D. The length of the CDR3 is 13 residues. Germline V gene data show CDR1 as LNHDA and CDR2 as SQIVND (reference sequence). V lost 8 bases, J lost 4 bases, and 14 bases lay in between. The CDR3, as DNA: TGTGCCAGTCGATACGGGCAGCGCTATGGCTACACCTTC. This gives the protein CASRYGQRYGYTF.

CDR3 sequence: CASSPSLETGLLLGEQYF. Written as DNA, the CDR3 is TGTGCCAGCAGTCCGAGTTTAGAGACGGGACTCCTCCTGGGCGAGCAGTACTTC. The rearrangement links TRBV28 to TRBJ2-7; a weak D match, TRBD2 (6 bases). There are 18 residues in the CDR3. Germline lookup yields CDR1 MDHEN and CDR2 SYDVKM. Trimming took 5 bases from V and 6 from J, leaving 29 bases between them.

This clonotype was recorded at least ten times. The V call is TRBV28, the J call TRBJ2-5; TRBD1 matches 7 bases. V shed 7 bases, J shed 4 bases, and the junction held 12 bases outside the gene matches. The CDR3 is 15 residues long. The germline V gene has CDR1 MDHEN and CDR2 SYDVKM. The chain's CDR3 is CASKEPGGQVETQYF. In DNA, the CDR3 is TGTGCCAGCAAGGAACCAGGGGGTCAAGTAGAGACCCAGTACTTC.

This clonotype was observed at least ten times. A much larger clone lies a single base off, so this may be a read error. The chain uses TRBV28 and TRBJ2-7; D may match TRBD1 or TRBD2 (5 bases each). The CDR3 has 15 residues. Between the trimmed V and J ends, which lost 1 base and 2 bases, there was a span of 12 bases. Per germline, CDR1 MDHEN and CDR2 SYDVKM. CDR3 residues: CASSLLGTSPYEQYF. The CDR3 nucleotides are TGTGCCAGCAGTTTATTGGGGACGAGCCCCTACGAGCAGTACTTC.

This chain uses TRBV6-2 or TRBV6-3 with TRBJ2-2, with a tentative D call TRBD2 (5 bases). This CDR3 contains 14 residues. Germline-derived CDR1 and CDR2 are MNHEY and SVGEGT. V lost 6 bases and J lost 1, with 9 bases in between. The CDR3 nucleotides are TGTGCCAGCAGGATGAGCGGGAACACCGGGGAGCTGTTTTTT. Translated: CASRMSGNTGELFF.